Presented here are 27 T cell receptor beta chains from one specimen sequenced in a study of shared clonotypes between healthy human individuals. Profiled with immunoSEQ multiplex PCR; TCRdb holds only in-frame clones, not every one. The table shows roughly 2,000,000 clones, with 85% to 95% occurring only once. Only CD45RO-negative cells positively selected for CCR7 counted as naive CD8 cells, so terminally differentiated effector memory CD45RA+ cells were excluded. Sample: naive CD8+ T cells sorted from blood. The source of these receptors is a man aged 18-30 years in good health.

The chain carries TRBV29-1 and TRBJ2-3, with 10 bases matching TRBD1. CDR1 SQVTM and CDR2 ANQGSEA come from the germline V gene. The trim removed 4 bases at V and 5 bases at J, leaving 9 bases unmatched. The CDR3 is 15 residues long. CDR3 amino acids: CSVAFPGTGVDTQYF. Written as DNA, the CDR3 is TGCAGCGTTGCCTTTCCCGGGACAGGGGTAGATACGCAGTATTTT.

V and J are TRBV5-6 and TRBJ1-1; maybe TRBD1 (6 bases). Germline CDR1 SGHDT, CDR2 YYEEEE. Trimming took 0 bases from V and 8 from J, leaving 11 bases between them. The CDR3 runs to 13 residues. As DNA, the CDR3 is TGTGCCAGCAGCTTGGAGGGAGGGGGAGAAGCTTTCTTT. It translates to CASSLEGGGEAFF.

The chain couples TRBV6-5 to TRBJ2-5; D call uncertain. The CDR3 contains 14 residues. Trimming pared 4 bases from V and 0 bases from J, leaving 9 bases between. The V gene's germline CDR1 is MNHEY and CDR2 SVGAGI. The CDR3 DNA is TGTGCCAGCAGTTCCGTCAACTACCAAGAGACCCAGTACTTC. This sequence encodes CASSSVNYQETQYF.

The chain links TRBV4-3 to TRBJ2-7; TRBD2 matches at 9 bases. CDR3 size: 17 residues. The germline V gene encodes CDR1 LGHNA and CDR2 YSLEER. The ends lost 0 bases at V and 7 bases at J; junction bases unmatched: 13. This CDR3 is CASSQEGRGRASGEQYF. CDR3 DNA sequence: TGCGCCAGCAGCCAAGAAGGTCGCGGGAGGGCTTCGGGAGAGCAGTACTTC.

This rearrangement joins TRBV5-1 to TRBJ1-6; D possibly corresponds to TRBD1 (6 bases). The V and J ends lost 0 bases and 11 bases respectively, with 21 bases between them. This CDR3 has 17 amino acids. Germline V CDR1 and CDR2: SGHRS, YFSETQ. CDR3 in DNA: TGCGCCAGCAGCTTGGGGCCCTTACAGGGTCTAGGGCCACCCCTCCACTTT. It encodes CASSLGPLQGLGPPLHF.

V gene TRBV6-5 combines with J gene TRBJ2-7; a weak D match, TRBD2 (6 bases). Germline CDR1 is MNHEY and CDR2 is SVGAGI. V dropped 6 bases and J dropped 3 bases, with 12 bases sitting between them. This CDR3 has 13 amino acids. In DNA form, the CDR3 reads TGTGCCAGCAGCCGACTAGGTAACTACGAGCAGTACTTC. Residues: CASSRLGNYEQYF.

The V call is TRBV9, the J call TRBJ2-3; 10 bases align to TRBD2. This CDR3 is 15 amino acids long. CDR1 and CDR2 from the germline V gene are SGDLS and YYNGEE. V gave up 3 bases and J gave up 4 bases; unmatched junction bases: 5. Here the CDR3 reads CASSAFSGGPDTQYF. The CDR3 coding sequence is TGTGCCAGCAGCGCCTTTAGCGGGGGGCCAGATACGCAGTATTTT.

The chain carries TRBV7-8 and TRBJ2-5; D might be TRBD1 (5 bases). Trimming removed 2 bases from V and 2 bases from J, with 12 bases in between. The germline V gene encodes CDR1 SGHVS and CDR2 FQNEAQ. CDR3 length: 15 residues. CDR3 DNA sequence: TGTGCCAGCAGCTTATTTGAGACAGTACAAGAGACCCAGTACTTC. Residues: CASSLFETVQETQYF.

Points on this clone: This sample includes further DNA sequences coding for the same CDR3. The V and J genes are TRBV5-1 and TRBJ2-1; perhaps D is TRBD1 or TRBD2 (6 bases each). V was pared by 0 bases and J by 0 bases, with 13 bases between. CDR1 and CDR2 from the germline V gene are SGHRS and YFSETQ. The CDR3 consists of 17 residues. The DNA for the CDR3 is TGCGCCAGCAGCTTGGTGGGGGGCGTTAGCTCCTACAATGAGCAGTTCTTC. It is translated as CASSLVGGVSSYNEQFF.

The chain has TRBV27 and TRBJ2-7; 7 positions match TRBD2. Looked up from germline, CDR1 is MNHEY and CDR2 is SMNVEV (reference sequence). The ends lost 0 bases at V and 5 bases at J; junction bases unmatched: 10. The CDR3 spans 16 residues. In DNA form, the CDR3 reads TGTGCCAGCAGTTTATCGTCCGGGACTAAGAGGGACGAGCAGTACTTC. This gives the protein CASSLSSGTKRDEQYF.

The gene calls are TRBV6-6 and TRBJ2-1; perhaps TRBD2 as D (6 bases). There are 15 residues in the CDR3. Germline V CDR1 and CDR2: MNHNY, SVGAGI (reference sequence). V lost 0 bases and J 6 bases, leaving 12 bases between the germline ends. In DNA, the CDR3 is TGTGCCAGCAGTTACTCCGCAGAGGGACTCAATGAGCAGTTCTTC. Amino acids: CASSYSAEGLNEQFF.

The chain carries TRBV5-1 and TRBJ2-7, with D maybe TRBD2 (5 bases). Germline V lookup: CDR1 SGHRS, CDR2 YFSETQ. This CDR3 spans 14 amino acids. Deletions cut 2 bases from V and 0 bases from J, with 9 bases between. The CDR3 reads CASSFRTSSYEQYF. In DNA, the CDR3 is TGCGCCAGCAGCTTCCGGACTTCCTCCTACGAGCAGTACTTC.

The chain carries TRBV6-4 and TRBJ2-3; possibly TRBD1 or TRBD2 for D (5 bases each). The V gene's germline CDR1 is MRHNA and CDR2 SNTAGT. The CDR3 has 15 residues. Trimming shortened V by 11 bases and J by 3 bases, and 21 bases separated the two germline ends. The CDR3 here is CAARQWTRGTDTQYF. Written as DNA, the CDR3 is TGTGCCGCCAGGCAGTGGACGAGGGGTACAGATACGCAGTATTTT.

The chain combines TRBV10-3 with TRBJ1-6; 7 nucleotides match TRBD1. The length of the CDR3 is 13 residues. Germline V gives CDR1 ENHRY, CDR2 SYGVKD. The V gene end was trimmed by 8 bases and the J gene end by 5 bases; junction bases not matched to a gene: 3. CDR3 loop: CAIGGQNNSPLHF. The CDR3 DNA sequence: TGTGCCATCGGGGGACAGAATAATTCACCCCTCCACTTT.

The V and J genes are TRBV5-1 and TRBJ2-5; the D call may be TRBD1 or TRBD2 (5 bases each). Trimming pared 1 base from V and 1 base from J, leaving 14 bases between. Per germline, CDR1 SGHRS and CDR2 YFSETQ. This CDR3 contains 16 residues. The CDR3 DNA sequence: TGCGCCAGCAGCTTGTACCAGCAAGGGACCCAAGAGACCCAGTACTTC. Protein sequence: CASSLYQQGTQETQYF. Full variable domain (remainder filled in from reference TRBV5-1 and TRBJ2-5): KAGVTQTPRYLIKTRGQQVTLSCSPISGHRSVSWYQQTPGQGLQFLFEYFSETQRNKGNFPGRFSGRQFSNSRSEMNVSTLELGDSALYLCASSLYQQGTQETQYFGPGTRLLVL.

The rearrangement uses TRBV4-1 and TRBJ2-2; D may be TRBD1 (7 bases). The CDR3 runs to 16 residues. V lost 5 bases and J 4 bases, leaving 17 bases between the germline ends. Looked up from germline, CDR1 is MGHRA and CDR2 is YSYEKL. CDR3 region: CASSTRRQGGTGELFF. CDR3 nucleotides: TGCGCCAGCAGCACCCGCAGGCAGGGGGGCACCGGGGAGCTGTTTTTT.

The V gene is TRBV5-1, the J gene TRBJ2-7, with 8 nucleotides matching TRBD1. V gave up 5 bases and J gave up 4 bases; unmatched junction bases: 5. The CDR3 contains 13 residues. The germline gives CDR1 SGHRS, CDR2 YFSETQ. This chain's CDR3 is CASRPGQEYEQYF. The CDR3 DNA sequence: TGCGCCAGCAGACCGGGACAGGAGTACGAGCAGTACTTC.

V gene TRBV9 combines with J gene TRBJ1-1, with a tentative D call TRBD1 (5 bases). The germline gives CDR1 SGDLS, CDR2 YYNGEE. CDR3 size: 15 residues. V lost 3 bases and J lost 0, with 12 bases in between. CDR3 region: CASSGGTGMNTEAFF. The CDR3 bases are TGTGCCAGCAGCGGGGGGACTGGAATGAACACTGAAGCTTTCTTT. The entire variable domain, with the rest obtained from reference TRBV9 and TRBJ1-1, is as follows: DSGVTQTPKHLITATGQRVTLRCSPRSGDLSVYWYQQSLDQGLQFLIQYYNGEERAKGNILERFSAQQFPDLHSELNLSSLELGDSALYFCASSGGTGMNTEAFFGQGTRLTVV.

The chain has TRBV2 and TRBJ1-5; D uncertain. V was clipped by 3 bases and J by 0 bases, with 9 bases between them. Germline CDR1 and CDR2: SNHLY and FYNNEI. The CDR3 length is 15 residues. CDR3 in amino acids: CASSDGMYSNQPQHF. The CDR3, as DNA: TGTGCCAGCAGTGATGGTATGTATAGCAATCAGCCCCAGCATTTT.

This chain uses TRBV5-1 with TRBJ2-5; the match to TRBD2 covers 7 bases. The CDR3 sequence is 14 residues long. The ends lost 4 bases at V and 1 base at J; junction bases unmatched: 4. CDR1 and CDR2 from the germline V gene are SGHRS and YFSETQ. CDR3: CASSLWTSQETQYF. CDR3 sequence (DNA): TGCGCCAGCAGCCTTTGGACTAGCCAAGAGACCCAGTACTTC.

This clone is a singleton in its sample. The CDR3 DNA sequence: TGTGCCAGCAGCCCAGACGGGCTAACCACCTACGAGCAGTACTTC. Protein sequence: CASSPDGLTTYEQYF. The chain has TRBV9 and TRBJ2-7; D is unresolved. Between the trimmed V and J ends, which lost 4 bases and 2 bases, there was a span of 16 bases. The CDR3 consists of 15 residues. Germline CDR1 is SGDLS and CDR2 is YYNGEE.

The gene calls are TRBV6-5 and TRBJ2-1, with TRBD2 matching 12 bases. With 7 bases clipped from V and 8 bases from J, the junction kept 6 bases outside the gene matches. Germline V gene lookup returns CDR1 MNHEY and CDR2 SVGAGI. The length of the CDR3 is 14 residues. The DNA for the CDR3 is TGTGCCAGCAACCCTAGCGGGGGGGTAGATGAGCAGTTCTTC. Translated: CASNPSGGVDEQFF.

About this clone itself: The same CDR3 also results from other DNA sequences found in this sample. The chain couples TRBV7-9 to TRBJ2-1; the match to TRBD2 covers 7 bases. V was pared by 4 bases and J by 4 bases, with 4 bases of the junction left unmatched. CDR1 and CDR2 (germline): SEHNR, FQNEAQ (reference sequence). This CDR3 is built from 14 residues. CDR3 coding DNA: TGTGCCAGCAGCTCGGGACTAAGATACAATGAGCAGTTCTTC. It yields the protein CASSSGLRYNEQFF.

This rearrangement joins TRBV7-9 to TRBJ2-1, with no clear D. The germline gives CDR1 SEHNR, CDR2 FQNEAQ (reference sequence). Deletions cut 10 bases from V and 0 bases from J, with 13 bases between. The CDR3 is 14 residues long. The CDR3 nucleotides are TGTGCCACCGAAGACCCTAACTCCTACAATGAGCAGTTCTTC. It yields the protein CATEDPNSYNEQFF. The full variable domain, completed using reference TRBV7-9 and TRBJ2-1, is DTGVSQNPRHKITKRGQNVTFRCDPISEHNRLYWYRQTLGQGPEFLTYFQNEAQLEKSRLLSDRFSAERPKGSFSTLEIQRTEQGDSAMYLCATEDPNSYNEQFFGPGTRLTVL.

The V and J genes are TRBV10-2 and TRBJ2-7; 9 positions match TRBD2. In germline, CDR1 is WSHSY, CDR2 SAAADI. The J segment lost 5 bases and the V segment lost 5 bases, leaving 7 bases of the junction unmatched. This CDR3 spans 14 amino acids. CDR3 coding DNA: TGCGCCAGCAGTCACATGCGGGGGGGCGACGAGCAGTACTTC. This translates into CASSHMRGGDEQYF.

The chain links TRBV5-1 to TRBJ1-1, with 8 bases lining up with TRBD1. V dropped 0 bases and J dropped 4; count of bases not matched to a gene: 5. CDR1 SGHRS and CDR2 YFSETQ come from the germline V gene. The CDR3 has 15 residues. CDR3 protein: CASSLDRGSSTEAFF. CDR3 in DNA: TGCGCCAGCAGCTTGGACAGGGGGAGTAGCACTGAAGCTTTCTTT. The variable domain in full, completed from reference TRBV5-1 and TRBJ1-1, reads KAGVTQTPRYLIKTRGQQVTLSCSPISGHRSVSWYQQTPGQGLQFLFEYFSETQRNKGNFPGRFSGRQFSNSRSEMNVSTLELGDSALYLCASSLDRGSSTEAFFGQGTRLTVV.

The CDR3 region is CASSQGPRSGNTIYF. CDR3 bases: TGCGCCAGCAGCCAAGGTCCCCGGTCTGGAAACACCATATATTTT. J is TRBJ1-3 and V is TRBV4-1, with D unclear. CDR1 and CDR2 (germline): MGHRA, YSYEKL. V lost 1 base and J lost 1, with 8 bases in between. The CDR3 is made up of 15 amino acids.